This is a list of T cell receptor beta chains from one sample in a study of blood T cell repertoires in COVID-19. The repertoire was sequenced with immunoSEQ multiplex PCR; TCRdb's copy has only in-frame clones and lacks some. The repertoire holds around 70,000 clones, around 80% seen once, with approximately 10% in the top ten. Sequenced input: peripheral blood. The receptors derive from a woman in her 50s with acute or convalescent COVID-19. Both conserved end residues are part of each CDR3. D genes are given only for firm matches. The size of a clone is reported for some rows only, either as once, few or many, or as a class for expanded clones.

j_gene: TRBJ1-1
abundance: .
d_gene: .
v_gene: TRBV5-6
len: 13
CDR3nt: TGTGCCAGCAGCTTGGACATAAACACTGAAGCTTTCTTT
CDR3aa: CASSLDINTEAFF

j_gene: TRBJ2-1
abundance: .
d_gene: .
v_gene: TRBV25-1
len: 13
CDR3nt: TGTGCCAGCAGCCGGGTTCCAGGACAGGAGCAGTTCTTC
CDR3aa: CASSRVPGQEQFF

j_gene: TRBJ1-1
abundance: .
d_gene: .
v_gene: TRBV5-1
len: 14
CDR3nt: TGCGCCAGCAGCTTGGCGGGGGATGGGACTGAAGCTTTCTTT
CDR3aa: CASSLAGDGTEAFF

j_gene: TRBJ2-1
abundance: .
d_gene: .
v_gene: TRBV9
len: 15
CDR3nt: TGTGCCAGCAGCACCAGCGGTATGGTGCACAATGAGCAGTTCTTC
CDR3aa: CASSTSGMVHNEQFF

j_gene: TRBJ2-7
abundance: few
d_gene: .
v_gene: TRBV23-1
len: 15
CDR3nt: TGCGCCAGCAGTCAATCTTCGCCCAGGGACTACGAGCAGTACTTC
CDR3aa: CASSQSSPRDYEQYF

j_gene: TRBJ1-4
abundance: once
d_gene: TRBD1
v_gene: TRBV4-3
len: 16
CDR3nt: TGCGCCAGCAGCCAAGGGATGACAGGGGGATTGGAAAAACTGTTTTTT
CDR3aa: CASSQGMTGGLEKLFF

j_gene: TRBJ1-1
abundance: few
d_gene: .
v_gene: TRBV15
len: 11
CDR3nt: TGTGCCACCAGCAGAGATCTAGTCGCTTTCTTT
CDR3aa: CATSRDLVAFF

j_gene: TRBJ2-3
abundance: few
d_gene: .
v_gene: TRBV24-1
len: 15
CDR3nt: TGTGCCACCTCTTCCTCCTTAGCTGTGGGAGATACGCAGTATTTT
CDR3aa: CATSSSLAVGDTQYF

j_gene: TRBJ2-1
abundance: .
d_gene: .
v_gene: TRBV19
len: 15
CDR3nt: TGTGCCAGTAGTATAGGCCCGAGCTCCTACAATGAGCAGTTCTTC
CDR3aa: CASSIGPSSYNEQFF

j_gene: TRBJ1-1
abundance: .
d_gene: .
v_gene: TRBV19
len: 14
CDR3nt: TGTGCCAGTAGTATGAGGGAGATCTTGGCTGAAGCTTTCTTT
CDR3aa: CASSMREILAEAFF

j_gene: TRBJ1-1
abundance: many
d_gene: TRBD1
v_gene: TRBV27
len: 17
CDR3nt: TGTGCCAGTTCCCTGGGACAGGGAAGAATTATGAACACTGAAGCTTTCTTT
CDR3aa: CASSLGQGRIMNTEAFF

j_gene: TRBJ1-1
abundance: .
d_gene: .
v_gene: TRBV2
len: 13
CDR3nt: TGTGCCAGCAGTGAGGGGGGTGAGACTGAAGCTTTCTTT
CDR3aa: CASSEGGETEAFF

j_gene: TRBJ1-2
abundance: .
d_gene: TRBD1
v_gene: TRBV18
len: 13
CDR3nt: TGTGCCAGCTCACCACGTTTAGGGGGCGCCGATACCTTC
CDR3aa: CASSPRLGGADTF

j_gene: TRBJ2-7
abundance: .
d_gene: TRBD1
v_gene: TRBV5-8
len: 15
CDR3nt: TGTGCCAGCAGCCCCGGGACAGGGCCTACCTACGAGCAGTACTTC
CDR3aa: CASSPGTGPTYEQYF

j_gene: TRBJ2-3
abundance: .
d_gene: .
v_gene: TRBV10-1
len: 14
CDR3nt: TGCGCCAGCAGTGATCGACCAGGGGCAGATACGCAGTATTTT
CDR3aa: CASSDRPGADTQYF

j_gene: TRBJ1-1
abundance: few
d_gene: TRBD1
v_gene: TRBV28
len: 15
CDR3nt: TGTGCCAGCAGTTTTGGCGACAGGGGGAACACTGAAGCTTTCTTT
CDR3aa: CASSFGDRGNTEAFF

j_gene: TRBJ1-1
abundance: .
d_gene: .
v_gene: TRBV7-2
len: 14
CDR3nt: TGTGCCAGCAGCTTAGTTGGGGGGGCCACTGAAGCTTTCTTT
CDR3aa: CASSLVGGATEAFF

j_gene: TRBJ2-7
abundance: .
d_gene: .
v_gene: TRBV28
len: 12
CDR3nt: TGTGCCAGCAGTCAGAACGACTACGAGCAGTACTTC
CDR3aa: CASSQNDYEQYF

j_gene: TRBJ1-4
abundance: .
d_gene: TRBD1
v_gene: TRBV5-1
len: 15
CDR3nt: TGCGCCAGCAGCTTGGAACAGGGGGCATCGGAAAAACTGTTTTTT
CDR3aa: CASSLEQGASEKLFF

j_gene: TRBJ2-6
abundance: few
d_gene: .
v_gene: TRBV10-2
len: 15
CDR3nt: TGCGCCAGCAGTGAGTCGTGGGAGGGGGCCAACGTCCTGACTTTC
CDR3aa: CASSESWEGANVLTF

j_gene: TRBJ2-5
abundance: .
d_gene: TRBD2
v_gene: TRBV7-9
len: 13
CDR3nt: TGTGCCAGCATCGCTAGCGGGAAAGAGACCCAGTACTTC
CDR3aa: CASIASGKETQYF

j_gene: TRBJ2-5
abundance: .
d_gene: TRBD2
v_gene: TRBV28
len: 15
CDR3nt: TGTGCCAGCACCTTAGGCACTAGCGCAATGGAGACCCAGTACTTC
CDR3aa: CASTLGTSAMETQYF

j_gene: TRBJ2-2
abundance: .
d_gene: TRBD1
v_gene: TRBV11-2
len: 15
CDR3nt: TGTGCCAGCAGCCCCGGGACAGGGAACACCGGGGAGCTGTTTTTT
CDR3aa: CASSPGTGNTGELFF

j_gene: TRBJ2-5
abundance: .
d_gene: .
v_gene: TRBV12-3/TRBV12-4
len: 13
CDR3nt: TGTGCCAGCAGGACGAGGCTGGGAGAGACCCAGTACTTC
CDR3aa: CASRTRLGETQYF

j_gene: TRBJ1-2
abundance: .
d_gene: TRBD1
v_gene: TRBV5-4
len: 15
CDR3nt: TGTGCCAGCAGCGCCACAGGGGGCAAGTTTTATGGCTACACCTTC
CDR3aa: CASSATGGKFYGYTF

j_gene: TRBJ1-5
abundance: .
d_gene: .
v_gene: TRBV18
len: 14
CDR3nt: TGTGCCAGCTCACCAGCCCAGGCTGTTAAGCCCCAGCATTTT
CDR3aa: CASSPAQAVKPQHF

j_gene: TRBJ1-1
abundance: .
d_gene: .
v_gene: TRBV14
len: 16
CDR3nt: TGTGCCAGCAGTCACGCAGGGCTAAGGCCGAACACTGAAGCTTTCTTT
CDR3aa: CASSHAGLRPNTEAFF

j_gene: TRBJ2-7
abundance: .
d_gene: TRBD1
v_gene: TRBV11-2
len: 16
CDR3nt: TGTGCCAGCAGCCCCGGCCAGGACAGGGGGCACCACGAGCAGTACTTC
CDR3aa: CASSPGQDRGHHEQYF

j_gene: TRBJ2-1
abundance: .
d_gene: TRBD2
v_gene: TRBV9
len: 15
CDR3nt: TGTGCCAGCAGCGTAGACGGGGGGGCTATCGGTGAGCAGTTCTTC
CDR3aa: CASSVDGGAIGEQFF

j_gene: TRBJ1-2
abundance: .
d_gene: .
v_gene: TRBV11-2
len: 14
CDR3nt: TGTGCCAGCAGCTTAGATCTGGACAGATTCGGCTACACCTTC
CDR3aa: CASSLDLDRFGYTF

j_gene: TRBJ2-7
abundance: .
d_gene: .
v_gene: TRBV27
len: 12
CDR3nt: TGTGCCAGCAGTTTAGGGGGCGGCGAGCAGTACTTC
CDR3aa: CASSLGGGEQYF

j_gene: TRBJ1-1
abundance: .
d_gene: TRBD1
v_gene: TRBV2
len: 12
CDR3nt: TGTGCCAGCAGTTATACAGGGGGGGAAGCTTTCTTT
CDR3aa: CASSYTGGEAFF

j_gene: TRBJ1-2
abundance: .
d_gene: .
v_gene: TRBV6-1
len: 14
CDR3nt: TGTGCCAGCAGTGAAGGGGGCGCTAACTATGGCTACACCTTC
CDR3aa: CASSEGGANYGYTF

j_gene: TRBJ2-3
abundance: many
d_gene: TRBD2
v_gene: TRBV15
len: 18
CDR3nt: TGTGCCACCAGCAGAGGGGATCGTAGCGGGGGGGCCAAAGATACGCAGTATTTT
CDR3aa: CATSRGDRSGGAKDTQYF

j_gene: TRBJ2-1
abundance: .
d_gene: TRBD1
v_gene: TRBV6-5
len: 13
CDR3nt: TGTGCCAGCAGTCGGCAGGGGGACGATGAGCAGTTCTTC
CDR3aa: CASSRQGDDEQFF

j_gene: TRBJ1-1
abundance: .
d_gene: .
v_gene: TRBV6-5
len: 16
CDR3nt: TGTGCCAGCAGTTACCTCTTCGCAGCGGGGAACACTGAAGCTTTCTTT
CDR3aa: CASSYLFAAGNTEAFF

j_gene: TRBJ1-6
abundance: .
d_gene: .
v_gene: TRBV30
len: 12
CDR3nt: TGTGCCTGGAGTGTACCTAGGTCACCCCTCCACTTT
CDR3aa: CAWSVPRSPLHF

j_gene: TRBJ2-7
abundance: .
d_gene: .
v_gene: TRBV19
len: 14
CDR3nt: TGTGCCAGTAGTGCTCAACAGGGATCCCACGAGCAGTACTTC
CDR3aa: CASSAQQGSHEQYF

j_gene: TRBJ2-7
abundance: .
d_gene: TRBD2
v_gene: TRBV6-5
len: 15
CDR3nt: TGTGCCAGCAGTTCGGGACTAGCCTCTCTAGGCGAGCAGTACTTC
CDR3aa: CASSSGLASLGEQYF

j_gene: TRBJ2-1
abundance: .
d_gene: TRBD2
v_gene: TRBV28
len: 15
CDR3nt: TGTGCCAGCAGCCCAGCTAGCGGAGTTCACAATGAGCAGTTCTTC
CDR3aa: CASSPASGVHNEQFF

j_gene: TRBJ1-2
abundance: .
d_gene: .
v_gene: TRBV4-1
len: 13
CDR3nt: TGCGCCAGCAGCCAAGGGTCAGGCTATGGCTACACCTTC
CDR3aa: CASSQGSGYGYTF

j_gene: TRBJ1-1
abundance: .
d_gene: .
v_gene: TRBV7-3
len: 17
CDR3nt: TGTGCCAGCAGCTTAGCGCCCGGAGGGGTGAAGAACACTGAAGCTTTCTTT
CDR3aa: CASSLAPGGVKNTEAFF